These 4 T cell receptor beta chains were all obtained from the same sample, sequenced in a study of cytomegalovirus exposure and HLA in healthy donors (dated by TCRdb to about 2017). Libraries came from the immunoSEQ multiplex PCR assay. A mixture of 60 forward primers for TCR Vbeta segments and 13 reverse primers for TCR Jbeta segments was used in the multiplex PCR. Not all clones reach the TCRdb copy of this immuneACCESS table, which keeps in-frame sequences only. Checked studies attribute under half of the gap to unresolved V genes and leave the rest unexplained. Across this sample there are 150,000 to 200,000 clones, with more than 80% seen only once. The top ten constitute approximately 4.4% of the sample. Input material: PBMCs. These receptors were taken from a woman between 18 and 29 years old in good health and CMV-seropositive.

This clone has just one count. DNA for the CDR3: TGTGCCAGCAGTTACTTTAACTCCTACGAGCAGTACTTC. Protein: CASSYFNSYEQYF. V and J are TRBV6-5 and TRBJ2-7, with D uncertain. The germline gives CDR1 MNHEY, CDR2 SVGAGI. V shed 1 base and J shed 0 bases, with 4 bases lying between them. The CDR3 totals 13 residues.

In nucleotides, the CDR3 is TGTGCCAGAAGCTTGGAGGGGACAGGCTCCTATCAACCCTACGAGCAGTACTTC. Encoded protein: CARSLEGTGSYQPYEQYF. V and J are TRBV5-3 and TRBJ2-7, with 8 bases aligning to TRBD1. TRBV5-3 falls under the ORF class, with uncertain function. The V gene end was trimmed by 0 bases and the J gene end by 2 bases; junction bases not matched to a gene: 13. CDR3 length: 18 amino acids.

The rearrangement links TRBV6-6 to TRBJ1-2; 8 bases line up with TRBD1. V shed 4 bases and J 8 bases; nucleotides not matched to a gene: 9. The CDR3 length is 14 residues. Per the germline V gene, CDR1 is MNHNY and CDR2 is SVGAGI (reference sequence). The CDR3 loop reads CASSLDQGARGYTF. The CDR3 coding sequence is TGTGCCAGCAGTTTGGACCAGGGGGCGCGAGGCTACACCTTC.

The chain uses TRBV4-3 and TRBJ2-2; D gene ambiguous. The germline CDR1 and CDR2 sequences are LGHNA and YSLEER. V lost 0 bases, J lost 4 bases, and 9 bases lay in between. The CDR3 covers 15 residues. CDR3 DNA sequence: TGCGCCAGCAGCCAAGATGCCGGTAGCACCGGGGAGCTGTTTTTT. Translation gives CASSQDAGSTGELFF.